This passage covers 30 T cell receptor beta chains from one sample sequenced in a study of T cell responses to AZD1222 COVID-19 vaccine. Repertoires were generated with immunoSEQ multiplex PCR, while TCRdb's copy carries only in-frame clones and drops some. The sample shows approximately 150,000 clones, 94% of them seen only once. Source: peripheral blood, taken 28 days after the second AZD1222 dose. These receptors all come from an adult who received the AZD1222 COVID-19 vaccine.

The V and J genes are TRBV30 and TRBJ1-3, with 10 bases aligning to TRBD1. This CDR3 contains 17 residues. The J segment lost 3 bases and the V segment lost 0 bases, leaving 8 bases of the junction unmatched. Germline CDR1 is GTSNPN and CDR2 is SVGIG (reference sequence). In DNA form, the CDR3 reads TGTGCCTGGAGTGTGCCGGGACAGGGGTTTCGTGGAAACACCATATATTTT. Translating it yields CAWSVPGQGFRGNTIYF.

The chain carries TRBV10-3 and TRBJ2-7; 13 bases match TRBD2. The J segment lost 5 bases and the V segment lost 5 bases, leaving 6 bases of the junction unmatched. This CDR3 comprises 15 residues. Germline V gene sequence: CDR1 ENHRY, CDR2 SYGVKD. CDR3 residues: CAISTSGRADNEQYF. In DNA, the CDR3 is TGTGCCATCAGTACTAGCGGGAGGGCCGATAACGAGCAGTACTTC.

This chain's CDR3 is CASSAILDSASYGYTF. As DNA, the CDR3 is TGTGCCAGCAGTGCGATATTGGACAGTGCCTCCTATGGCTACACCTTC. The rearrangement joins TRBV6-2 or TRBV6-3 to TRBJ1-2, with D possibly being TRBD1 (6 bases). The CDR3 is 16 residues long. Per germline, CDR1 MNHEY and CDR2 SVGEGT. Trimming cost V 5 bases and J 4 bases, with 20 bases left between them.

The chain employs TRBV24-1 and TRBJ2-1; 7 bases line up with TRBD2. Germline V gene sequence: CDR1 KGHDR, CDR2 SFDVKD. The CDR3 runs to 13 residues. V gave up 3 bases and J gave up 7 bases; unmatched junction bases: 2. In nucleotides, the CDR3 is TGTGCCACCAGTGATATGGGAGGGAATGAGCAGTTCTTC. Its protein is CATSDMGGNEQFF.

The rearrangement links TRBV29-1 to TRBJ2-5; 8 positions match TRBD2. Losses at the gene ends were 8 bases for V and 5 bases for J; bases not matched to a gene: 10. The CDR3 contains 13 residues. The germline gives CDR1 SQVTM, CDR2 ANQGSEA. The CDR3 spells CSSTGTSGETQYF. As DNA, the CDR3 is TGCAGCTCTACCGGGACTAGTGGTGAGACCCAGTACTTC.

The chain combines TRBV18 with TRBJ2-1; 8 bases align to TRBD1. The ends lost 6 bases at V and 3 bases at J; junction bases unmatched: 4. CDR1 KGHSH and CDR2 LQKENI come from the germline V gene. This CDR3 is 14 amino acids long. The DNA of the CDR3 is TGTGCCAGCTCTACGGACAGGGTCTACAATGAGCAGTTCTTC. It yields the protein CASSTDRVYNEQFF.

This clone was recorded once. The chain carries TRBV3-1 (or the pseudogene TRBV3-2) and TRBJ2-1; no clear D. CDR1 and CDR2 from the germline V gene are LGHDT and YNNKEL (reference sequence). V was trimmed by 0 bases and J by 2 bases, leaving 11 bases between them. The CDR3 length is 16 residues. In DNA, the CDR3 is TGTGCCAGCAGCCAAGACCCCGCCTCCCCCTACAATGAGCAGTTCTTC. Translation gives CASSQDPASPYNEQFF.

The chain couples TRBV4-1 to TRBJ2-7; 7 bases fit TRBD1. The CDR3 is 14 residues long. Trimming cost V 3 bases and J 1 base; bases outside gene matches: 3. Germline values: CDR1 MGHRA, CDR2 YSYEKL. CDR3 amino acids: CASSHGQDSYEQYF. In nucleotides, the CDR3 is TGCGCCAGCAGCCACGGACAGGATTCCTACGAGCAGTACTTC.

This clone was detected only once. V usage is TRBV30 and J usage is TRBJ1-1; 7 bases agree with TRBD1. The germline V gene has CDR1 GTSNPN and CDR2 SVGIG (reference sequence). After removal of 3 bases from V and 4 bases from J, the junction contained 8 bases not matched to a gene. The CDR3 has 14 amino acids. The CDR3 protein is CAWSGQAGSTEAFF. DNA for the CDR3: TGTGCCTGGAGCGGACAGGCAGGGAGCACTGAAGCTTTCTTT.

The CDR3 is CASSPGQGSNYGYTF. The CDR3 coding sequence is TGTGCCAGCAGTCCTGGGCAGGGTTCAAACTATGGCTACACCTTC. The chain joins TRBV6-5 to TRBJ1-2, with D maybe TRBD1 (5 bases). CDR3 length: 15 residues. The germline V and J ends were trimmed by 5 bases and 2 bases, with 15 bases remaining between them. The V gene's germline CDR1 is MNHEY and CDR2 SVGAGI.

Note on this clone: A read error may produce the germline difference seen at one junction end. The V and J genes are TRBV20-1 and TRBJ1-1; the D is unclear. The V gene's germline CDR1 is DFQATT and CDR2 SNEGSKA (reference sequence). The CDR3 has 15 amino acids. CDR3 nucleotide sequence: TGCAGTACTAGTGCGGCTACCCGGTTGAACACTGAAGCTTTCTTT. It specifies CSTSAATRLNTEAFF.

V and J are TRBV28 and TRBJ1-6; no clear D. V lost 8 bases, J lost 10 bases, and 18 bases lay in between. CDR3 length equals 14 residues. In germline, CDR1 is MDHEN, CDR2 SYDVKM. Here the CDR3 reads CASSTSAGGSPLHF. In nucleotides, the CDR3 is TGTGCCAGCTCTACCTCGGCGGGAGGATCACCCCTCCACTTT.

This clone has only one observation. CDR3 sequence reads: CASSPNDRGDYGYTF. The CDR3 region has the DNA TGCGCCAGCAGCCCTAACGACAGGGGCGACTATGGCTACACCTTC. This sequence joins TRBV4-3 and TRBJ1-2; 8 bases align to TRBD1. The CDR3 spans 15 residues. Looked up from germline, CDR1 is LGHNA and CDR2 is YSLEER. V lost 4 bases and J lost 3; bases outside the gene matches: 7.

This chain connects TRBV28 to TRBJ1-1, with a weak D call TRBD1 (5 bases). The germline CDR1 and CDR2 sequences are MDHEN and SYDVKM. The CDR3 spans 15 residues. Trimming left V 5 bases short and J 0 bases short, with 13 bases between. CDR3 amino acids: CASSPGPPMNTEAFF. CDR3 in DNA: TGTGCCAGCAGTCCGGGACCGCCGATGAACACTGAAGCTTTCTTT.

The CDR3 sequence is CSASSATYEQYF. In DNA form, the CDR3 reads TGCAGCGCCTCCTCGGCCACCTACGAGCAGTACTTC. This sequence joins TRBV29-1 and TRBJ2-7; D gene unclear. V was trimmed by 7 bases and J by 2 bases, leaving 12 bases between them. Germline V gene lookup returns CDR1 SQVTM and CDR2 ANQGSEA. There are 12 residues in the CDR3.

V usage is TRBV5-5 and J usage is TRBJ1-2; D gene unclear. This CDR3 has 14 amino acids. Germline-derived CDR1 and CDR2 are SGHKS and YYEKEE (reference sequence). With 0 bases removed from V and 4 bases from J, the gap between germline ends came to 10 bases. In DNA form, the CDR3 reads TGTGCCAGCAGCTTGGTGGGAGACCTCTATGGCTACACCTTC. Residues: CASSLVGDLYGYTF. The full variable domain, completed using reference TRBV5-5 and TRBJ1-2, is DAGVTQSPTHLIKTRGQQVTLRCSPISGHKSVSWYQQVLGQGPQFIFQYYEKEERGRGNFPDRFSARQFPNYSSELNVNALLLGDSALYLCASSLVGDLYGYTFGSGTRLTVV.

This clone was seen only a few times. V is TRBV30 and J is TRBJ2-1; 7 bases fit TRBD2. The V segment lost 1 base and the J segment 4 bases; nucleotides outside the gene matches: 16. This CDR3 contains 18 residues. Germline V gene sequence: CDR1 GTSNPN, CDR2 SVGIG (reference sequence). The CDR3 reads CAWSGWDRAGETYNEQFF. For the CDR3, the DNA is TGTGCCTGGAGTGGCTGGGACCGGGCGGGAGAGACATACAATGAGCAGTTCTTC.

This clone has just one count. This chain links TRBV30 with TRBJ2-2; 7 bases agree with TRBD1. This CDR3 region has 15 residues. The germline CDR1 and CDR2 sequences are GTSNPN and SVGIG (reference sequence). Germline trimming cut 4 bases from V and 2 bases from J; bases unmatched to any gene: 7. CDR3 loop: CAWKQGNFNTGELFF. The CDR3 nucleotides are TGTGCCTGGAAACAGGGGAACTTTAACACCGGGGAGCTGTTTTTT. Together with reference TRBV30 and TRBJ2-2, the CDR3 gives the full variable domain: SQTIHQWPATLVQPVGSPLSLECTVEGTSNPNLYWYRQAAGRGLQLLFYSVGIGQISSEVPQNLSASRPQDRQFILSSKKLLLSDSGFYLCAWKQGNFNTGELFFGEGSRLTVL.

This clone was seen a single time. V usage is TRBV19 and J usage is TRBJ2-7; D gene ambiguous. The CDR3 loop spans 14 amino acids. Germline lookup yields CDR1 LNHDA and CDR2 SQIVND (reference sequence). V was clipped by 5 bases and J by 4 bases, with 15 bases between them. CDR3: CASSFATPSYEQYF. The CDR3 DNA reads TGTGCCAGTAGTTTCGCTACACCTTCTTACGAGCAGTACTTC.

The rearrangement uses TRBV7-2 and TRBJ1-1; D gene uncertain. Germline V gene sequence: CDR1 SGHTA, CDR2 FQGNSA. Trimming cost V 3 bases and J 2 bases, with 7 bases left between them. The CDR3 totals 13 residues. CDR3 loop: CASSFDTNTEAFF. The CDR3 nucleotides read TGTGCCAGCAGCTTCGACACAAACACTGAAGCTTTCTTT.

The V gene is TRBV19, the J gene TRBJ2-7, with D maybe TRBD2 (5 bases). Germline V gene data show CDR1 as LNHDA and CDR2 as SQIVND (reference sequence). With 3 bases removed from V and 4 bases from J, the gap between germline ends came to 10 bases. The CDR3 is 13 residues long. The chain's CDR3 is CASSMRVRYEQYF. In DNA, the CDR3 is TGTGCCAGTAGTATGAGGGTCCGGTACGAGCAGTACTTC.

The chain uses TRBV2 and TRBJ2-1; 9 bases agree with TRBD2. CDR1 is SNHLY and CDR2 is FYNNEI in the germline V gene. V trimming: 7 bases; J trimming: 12 bases; junction bases outside the gene matches: 10. The CDR3 extends over 13 amino acids. As DNA, the CDR3 is TGTGCCAGCAACCCGAGCGGGAGGATTTGGCAGTTCTTC. It encodes CASNPSGRIWQFF.

This sequence joins TRBV11-2 and TRBJ2-7; D possibly corresponds to TRBD1 (5 bases). CDR1 and CDR2 (germline): SGHAT, FQNNGV. This CDR3 contains 15 residues. Trimming took off 0 bases at V and 0 bases at J, with 9 bases between the two ends. The DNA of the CDR3 is TGTGCCAGCAGCTTAGAACAGGCTACCTCCTACGAGCAGTACTTC. Amino acid sequence: CASSLEQATSYEQYF.

The V call is TRBV7-9, the J call TRBJ1-2, with 7 bases matching TRBD1. Germline loops: CDR1 SEHNR, CDR2 FQNEAQ (reference sequence). This CDR3 is 15 amino acids long. The V segment lost 1 base and the J segment 6 bases; nucleotides outside the gene matches: 8. This CDR3 reads CASSLGFRGGNGYTF. For the CDR3, the DNA is TGTGCCAGCAGCTTAGGGTTCAGGGGGGGAAATGGCTACACCTTC. Full variable domain (remainder filled in from reference TRBV7-9 and TRBJ1-2): DTGVSQNPRHKITKRGQNVTFRCDPISEHNRLYWYRQTLGQGPEFLTYFQNEAQLEKSRLLSDRFSAERPKGSFSTLEIQRTEQGDSAMYLCASSLGFRGGNGYTFGSGTRLTVV.

The gene calls are TRBV11-3 and TRBJ2-1; 7 bases agree with TRBD1. The CDR3 consists of 14 residues. The germline CDR1 and CDR2 sequences are SGHNT and YENEEA. Germline trimming cut 7 bases from V and 6 bases from J; bases unmatched to any gene: 9. This CDR3 is CASKLGDSSNEQFF. The CDR3 DNA is TGTGCCAGCAAATTAGGGGACAGTAGCAATGAGCAGTTCTTC.

The chain uses TRBV5-1 and TRBJ2-5; 10 bases agree with TRBD1. With 3 bases clipped from V and 4 bases from J, the junction kept 3 bases outside the gene matches. Germline loops: CDR1 SGHRS, CDR2 YFSETQ. The CDR3 has 14 amino acids. This CDR3 reads CASSSGQGGETQYF. CDR3 coding DNA: TGCGCCAGCAGCTCCGGACAGGGGGGAGAGACCCAGTACTTC.

The chain joins TRBV19 to TRBJ1-3, with D tentatively TRBD1 (5 bases). Trimming removed 4 bases from V and 0 bases from J, with 10 bases in between. The CDR3 is made up of 15 amino acids. Germline CDR1 and CDR2: LNHDA and SQIVND (reference sequence). CDR3 residues: CASSTAGSSGNTIYF. CDR3 DNA: TGTGCCAGTAGTACGGCAGGGAGCTCTGGAAACACCATATATTTT.

V gene TRBV18 combines with J gene TRBJ1-4; D uncertain. V lost 6 bases to trimming and J lost 0 bases, with 8 bases between them. Germline V CDR1 and CDR2: KGHSH, LQKENI. The CDR3 extends over 14 amino acids. CDR3 loop: CASSEGSTNEKLFF. In DNA, the CDR3 is TGTGCCAGCTCCGAGGGTTCAACTAATGAAAAACTGTTTTTT.

This clone was seen once. The chain has TRBV29-1 and TRBJ2-1; unclear D gene. This CDR3 contains 12 residues. The germline V gene has CDR1 SQVTM and CDR2 ANQGSEA. With 7 bases removed from V and 0 bases from J, the gap between germline ends came to 7 bases. The CDR3 DNA reads TGCAGCGCGGAGAGCTCCTACAATGAGCAGTTCTTC. Its protein product is CSAESSYNEQFF.

The table lists this clone with a count of one. This sequence joins TRBV19 and TRBJ2-1, with TRBD2 matching over 11 bases. CDR1 is LNHDA and CDR2 is SQIVND in the germline V gene (reference sequence). The V and J ends lost 3 bases and 4 bases, in that order; junction bases with no gene match: 8. This CDR3 comprises 17 residues. CDR3: CASSISGLAEPYNEQFF. The CDR3 bases are TGTGCCAGTAGTATTTCGGGACTAGCGGAGCCTTACAATGAGCAGTTCTTC.